A single sample gave rise to the 5 T cell receptor beta chains below, sequenced in a study of persistence of HIV-infected CD4 T cells (dated by TCRdb to about 2020). Their antigens are not known. TCRbeta repertoires were sequenced from genomic DNA with the immunoSEQ hsTCRB assay version 4 in survey mode. TCRdb holds this immuneACCESS table with in-frame rearrangements only. Some clones are missing; in checked studies, unresolved V genes explain under half, and the rest has no known cause. The sample table holds some 41,000 clones, of which 75% to 90% were seen once. The top ten hold roughly 1.5% of the sample. The treatment or condition label on this specimen signifies: suppressive antiretroviral therapy. Lysates of CMV-infected fibroblasts were used at about 10 ug/mL for cell stimulation. Memory CD4+ T cells that did not respond, being CD40L-negative, CD69-negative and CD45RO-high, were sorted as memory populations depleted of antigen-responding cells.

The source was CD4+ T cells sorted from PBMCs after approximately 18-hour stimulation, collected from a patient who received antiretroviral therapy. The cell subset or site label, read with the paper, signifies: CD40L-CD69- CD45RO-high memory CD4 T cells not responding to CMV lysate. These receptors were collected from an adult man with HIV who was CMV-seropositive.

The J gene is TRBJ1-1, the V gene TRBV2, with D maybe TRBD1 (6 bases). Between the trimmed V and J ends, which lost 7 bases and 4 bases, there was a span of 13 bases. Germline values: CDR1 SNHLY, CDR2 FYNNEI. The CDR3 totals 13 residues. CDR3 sequence: CASKGEGVTEAFF. In nucleotides, the CDR3 is TGTGCCAGCAAGGGGGAGGGAGTCACTGAAGCTTTCTTT.

The chain recombines TRBV12-5 with TRBJ2-3; TRBD1 aligns across 12 bases. V was pared by 5 bases and J by 1 base, with 7 bases of the junction left unmatched. The CDR3 is 17 amino acids. Germline lookup yields CDR1 LGHNT and CDR2 FRNRAP. This CDR3 reads CASGRGTGGFGTDTQYF. DNA of the CDR3: TGTGCTAGTGGTCGGGGGACAGGGGGCTTTGGCACAGATACGCAGTATTTT. The full variable domain, its missing parts supplied by reference TRBV12-5 and TRBJ2-3, is DARVTQTPRHKVTEMGQEVTMRCQPILGHNTVFWYRQTMMQGLELLAYFRNRAPLDDSGMPKDRFSAEMPDATLATLKIQPSEPRDSAVYFCASGRGTGGFGTDTQYFGPGTRLTVL.

The CDR3 region has the DNA TGTGCCAGCAGTGTAAGCGGGACTAGATCCTACAATGAGCAGTTCTTC. Protein sequence: CASSVSGTRSYNEQFF. This sequence joins TRBV2 and TRBJ2-1; 8 bases align to TRBD2. Germline V gives CDR1 SNHLY, CDR2 FYNNEI. The CDR3 consists of 16 residues. The V and J ends lost 4 bases and 1 base, in that order; junction bases with no gene match: 6.

The chain joins TRBV27 to TRBJ1-1; TRBD1 might be the D (6 bases). The V and J ends lost 4 bases and 1 base respectively, with 19 bases between them. Looked up from germline, CDR1 is MNHEY and CDR2 is SMNVEV (reference sequence). This CDR3 contains 17 residues. CDR3 sequence (DNA): TGTGCCAGCAGTTCGGACAGCCGCAGAGTATCGAACACTGAAGCTTTCTTT. It is translated as CASSSDSRRVSNTEAFF.

The V call is TRBV2, the J call TRBJ1-5; D is undetermined. Per germline, CDR1 SNHLY and CDR2 FYNNEI. Between the trimmed V and J ends, which lost 5 bases and 2 bases, there was a span of 10 bases. The CDR3 sequence is 14 residues long. The CDR3: CASSKERGNQPQHF. The CDR3 bases are TGTGCCAGCAGTAAGGAACGCGGCAATCAGCCCCAGCATTTT.